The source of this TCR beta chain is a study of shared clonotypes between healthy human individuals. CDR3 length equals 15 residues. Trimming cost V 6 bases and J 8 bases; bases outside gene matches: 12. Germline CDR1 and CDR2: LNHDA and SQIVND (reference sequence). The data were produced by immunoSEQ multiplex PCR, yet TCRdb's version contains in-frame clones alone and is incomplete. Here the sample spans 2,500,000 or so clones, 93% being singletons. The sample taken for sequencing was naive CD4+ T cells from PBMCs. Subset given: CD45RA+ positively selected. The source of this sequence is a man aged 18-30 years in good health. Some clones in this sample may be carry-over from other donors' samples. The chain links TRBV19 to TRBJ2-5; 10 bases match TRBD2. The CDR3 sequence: CASSPRPAGGGTQYF. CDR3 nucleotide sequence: TGTGCCAGTAGCCCCCGGCCAGCGGGGGGGGGTACCCAGTACTTC.